This TCR beta chain was captured in a study of blood T cells in healthy people across ages. Sample-barcoded 5' priming and a J-beta primer mix drove a second PCR of roughly 7 to 11 cycles. Each sample provided no less than 3 million CDR3-containing paired-end reads. TCRdb passed the 5' RACE reads through MiXCR, listing each CDR3 protein once. The sample shows about 1.6 million distinct CDR3 sequences, roughly 30% of them seen only once. Trimming removed 0 bases from V and 7 bases from J, with 18 bases in between. Looked up from germline, CDR1 is PRHDT and CDR2 is FYEKMQ (reference sequence). CDR3 length equals 16 residues. Roughly 9.5 milliliters of peripheral blood were drawn from each donor into EDTA-treated tubes. Total RNA extracted from each sample amounted to at least 5 micrograms.

This receptor was taken from a woman in her thirties in good health. Sequencing was carried out using blood. The rearrangement joins TRBV13 to TRBJ1-2; a weak D match, TRBD1 (5 bases). CDR3: CASSLGQVGVMSGYTF. CDR3 coding DNA: TGTGCCAGCAGCTTAGGACAGGTCGGAGTCATGTCTGGCTACACCTTC.